This T cell receptor (beta chain) was sequenced for a study of immune evolution from preneoplasia to lung adenocarcinoma. With 4 bases removed from V and 6 bases from J, the gap between germline ends came to 13 bases. The CDR3 extends over 14 amino acids. Germline CDR1 is SGHRS and CDR2 is YFSETQ. Generated by immunoSEQ multiplex PCR, the TCRdb table keeps only in-frame clones and is missing some. The data contain some 7,500 clones, approximately 86% of them singletons. This clone was observed a few times. Its matching antigen is unknown. Overall study results and limits: Top clone frequencies peaked in normal lung, apparently declining through invasive adenocarcinoma.

The clonotype originates from an older person with lung adenocarcinoma. The chain combines TRBV5-1 with TRBJ2-2; weak D call: TRBD1 (6 bases). Sequences were obtained from FFPE minimally invasive lung adenocarcinoma tissue. The CDR3 DNA follows: TGCGCCAGCAGCGAACAGGGTGCTTCCGGGGAGCTGTTTTTT. It yields the protein CASSEQGASGELFF. Full variable domain (rest looked up from reference TRBV5-1 and TRBJ2-2): KAGVTQTPRYLIKTRGQQVTLSCSPISGHRSVSWYQQTPGQGLQFLFEYFSETQRNKGNFPGRFSGRQFSNSRSEMNVSTLELGDSALYLCASSEQGASGELFFGEGSRLTVL.